This T cell receptor (beta chain) was recorded in a study of T-cell memory formation after mild COVID-19. This clonotype has ten or more counts. TCRdb re-analysed the 5' RACE reads in MiXCR, keeping a single row per CDR3 protein. The sample yields roughly 250,000 distinct CDR3 sequences, 15% to 20% seen once. V shed 6 bases and J 5 bases; nucleotides not matched to a gene: 7. The CDR3 is 14 amino acids. This chain connects TRBV12-3 or TRBV12-4 to TRBJ2-1, with 7 bases lining up with TRBD1. Sequencing used PBMCs or a T cell subset sorted from them (not recorded which). The clonotype originates from a man younger than 30 who had mild COVID-19 (a few samples of this study predate the infection). Cell type and time point are not known. The CDR3, as DNA: TGTGCCAGCAGCTACAGGGGTTTGGACAATGAGCAGTTCTTC. It encodes CASSYRGLDNEQFF.